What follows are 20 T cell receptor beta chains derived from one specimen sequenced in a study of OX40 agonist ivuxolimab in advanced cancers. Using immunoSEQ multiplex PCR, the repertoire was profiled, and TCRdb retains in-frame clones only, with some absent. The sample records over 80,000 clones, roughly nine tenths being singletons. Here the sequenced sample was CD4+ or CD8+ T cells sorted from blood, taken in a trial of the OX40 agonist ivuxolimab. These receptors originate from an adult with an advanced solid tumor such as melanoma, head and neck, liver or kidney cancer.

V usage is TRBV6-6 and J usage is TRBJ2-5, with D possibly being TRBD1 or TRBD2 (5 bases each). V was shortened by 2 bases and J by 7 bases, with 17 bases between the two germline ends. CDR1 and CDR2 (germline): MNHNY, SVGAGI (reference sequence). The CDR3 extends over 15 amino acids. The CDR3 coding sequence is TGTGCCAGCAGTTACCCCGGGGCCCTTCCGGGGACCCAGTACTTC. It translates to CASSYPGALPGTQYF.

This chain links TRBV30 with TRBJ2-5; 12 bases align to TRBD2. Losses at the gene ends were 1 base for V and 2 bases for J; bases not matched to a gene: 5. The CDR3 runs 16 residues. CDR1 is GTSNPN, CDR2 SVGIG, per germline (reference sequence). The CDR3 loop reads CAWSAGTSGFQETQYF. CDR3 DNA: TGTGCCTGGAGTGCCGGGACTAGCGGGTTTCAAGAGACCCAGTACTTC.

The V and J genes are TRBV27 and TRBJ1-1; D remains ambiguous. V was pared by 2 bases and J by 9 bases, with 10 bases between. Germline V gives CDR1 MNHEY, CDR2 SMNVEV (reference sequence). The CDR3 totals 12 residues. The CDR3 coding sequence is TGTGCCAGCAGTTTACCCTCTCCGCAAGCTTTCTTT. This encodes CASSLPSPQAFF.

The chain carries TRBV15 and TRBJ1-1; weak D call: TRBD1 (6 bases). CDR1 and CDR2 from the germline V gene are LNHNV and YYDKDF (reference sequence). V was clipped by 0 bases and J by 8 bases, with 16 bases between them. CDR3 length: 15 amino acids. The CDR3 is CATSRDYADSMEAFF. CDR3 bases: TGTGCCACCAGCAGAGATTATGCGGACAGCATGGAAGCTTTCTTT.

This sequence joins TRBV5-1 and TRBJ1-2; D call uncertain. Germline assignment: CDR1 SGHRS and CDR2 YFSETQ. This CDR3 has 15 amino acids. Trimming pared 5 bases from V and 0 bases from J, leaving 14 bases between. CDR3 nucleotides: TGCGCCAGCAGGTATTCGGCAGGACCTAACTATGGCTACACCTTC. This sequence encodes CASRYSAGPNYGYTF.

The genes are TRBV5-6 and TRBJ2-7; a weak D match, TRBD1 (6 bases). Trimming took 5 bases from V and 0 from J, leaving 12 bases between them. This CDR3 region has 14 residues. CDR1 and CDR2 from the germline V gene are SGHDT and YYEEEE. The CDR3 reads CASSTRDNSYEQYF. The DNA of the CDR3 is TGTGCCAGCAGTACCCGGGACAACTCCTACGAGCAGTACTTC. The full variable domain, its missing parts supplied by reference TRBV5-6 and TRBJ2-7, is DAGVTQSPTHLIKTRGQQVTLRCSPKSGHDTVSWYQQALGQGPQFIFQYYEEEERQRGNFPDRFSGHQFPNYSSELNVNALLLGDSALYLCASSTRDNSYEQYFGPGTRLTVT.

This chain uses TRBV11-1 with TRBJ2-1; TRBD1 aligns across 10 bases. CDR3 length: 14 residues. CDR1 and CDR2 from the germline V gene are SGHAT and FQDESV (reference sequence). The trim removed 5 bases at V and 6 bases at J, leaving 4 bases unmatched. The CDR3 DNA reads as TGTGCCAGCAGCCGCCGGACAGGGGGCAATGAGCAGTTCTTC. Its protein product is CASSRRTGGNEQFF. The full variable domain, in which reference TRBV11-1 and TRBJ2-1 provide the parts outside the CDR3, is EAEVAQSPRYKITEKSQAVAFWCDPISGHATLYWYRQILGQGPELLVQFQDESVVDDSQLPKDRFSAERLKGVDSTLKIQPAELGDSAMYLCASSRRTGGNEQFFGPGTRLTVL.

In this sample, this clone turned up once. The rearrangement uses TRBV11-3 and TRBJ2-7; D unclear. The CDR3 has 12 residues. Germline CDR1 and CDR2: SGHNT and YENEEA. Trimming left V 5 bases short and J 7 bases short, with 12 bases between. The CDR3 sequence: CASSQVKSEQYF. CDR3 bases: TGTGCCAGCAGCCAAGTCAAGTCGGAGCAGTACTTC.

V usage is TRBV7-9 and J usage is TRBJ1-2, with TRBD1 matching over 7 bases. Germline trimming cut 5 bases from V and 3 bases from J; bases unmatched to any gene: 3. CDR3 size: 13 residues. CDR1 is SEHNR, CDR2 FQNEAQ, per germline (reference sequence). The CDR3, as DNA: TGTGCCAGCAGCCCACAGGGGTACTATGGCTACACCTTC. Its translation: CASSPQGYYGYTF.

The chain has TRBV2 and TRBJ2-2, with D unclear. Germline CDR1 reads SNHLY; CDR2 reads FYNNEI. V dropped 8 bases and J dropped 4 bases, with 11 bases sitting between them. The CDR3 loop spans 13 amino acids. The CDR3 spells CASSYLGTGELFF. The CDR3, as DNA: TGTGCCAGCTCGTACCTTGGCACCGGGGAGCTGTTTTTT.

The CDR3 loop is CAWSEGVNEKLFF. The CDR3 nucleotides read TGTGCCTGGAGCGAAGGAGTTAATGAAAAACTGTTTTTT. The V gene is TRBV30, the J gene TRBJ1-4; D not certain. The ends were cut back, 3 bases at V and 4 bases at J, with 9 bases in the middle. CDR3 length: 13 amino acids. Germline CDR1 GTSNPN, CDR2 SVGIG (reference sequence).

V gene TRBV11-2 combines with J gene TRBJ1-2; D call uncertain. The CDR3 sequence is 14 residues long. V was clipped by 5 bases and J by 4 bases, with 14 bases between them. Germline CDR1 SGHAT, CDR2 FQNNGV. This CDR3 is CASSDTGIAYGYTF. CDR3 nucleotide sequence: TGTGCCAGCAGCGATACCGGGATAGCCTATGGCTACACCTTC.

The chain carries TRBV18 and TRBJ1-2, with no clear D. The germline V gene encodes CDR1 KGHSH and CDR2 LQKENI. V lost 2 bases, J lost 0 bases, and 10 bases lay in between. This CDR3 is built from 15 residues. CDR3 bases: TGTGCCAGCTCACCATCTCAGAGTACTAACTATGGCTACACCTTC. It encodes CASSPSQSTNYGYTF.

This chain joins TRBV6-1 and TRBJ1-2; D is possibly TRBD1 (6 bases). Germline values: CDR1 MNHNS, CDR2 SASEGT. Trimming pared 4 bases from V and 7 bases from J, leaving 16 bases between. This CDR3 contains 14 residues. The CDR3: CASSVSRGLSGYTF. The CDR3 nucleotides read TGTGCCAGCAGTGTTTCCAGGGGCTTGTCTGGCTACACCTTC.

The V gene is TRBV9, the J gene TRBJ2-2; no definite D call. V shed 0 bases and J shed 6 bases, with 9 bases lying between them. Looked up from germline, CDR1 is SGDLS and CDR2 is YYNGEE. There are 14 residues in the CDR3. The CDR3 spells CASSVGLVSGELFF. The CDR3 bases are TGTGCCAGCAGCGTAGGGCTAGTCTCCGGGGAGCTGTTTTTT.

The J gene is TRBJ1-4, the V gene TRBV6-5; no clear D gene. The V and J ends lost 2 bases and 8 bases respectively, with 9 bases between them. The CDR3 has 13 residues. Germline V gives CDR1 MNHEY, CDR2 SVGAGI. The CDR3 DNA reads TGTGCCAGCAGTTACAGGGTTGGGGAAAAACTGTTTTTT. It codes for CASSYRVGEKLFF.

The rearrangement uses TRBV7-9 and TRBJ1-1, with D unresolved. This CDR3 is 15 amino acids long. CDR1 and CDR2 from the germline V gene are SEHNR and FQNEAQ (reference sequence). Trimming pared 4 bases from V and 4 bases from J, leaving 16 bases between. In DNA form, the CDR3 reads TGTGCCAGCAGCTCCGACCAGGAATTGGGCACTGAAGCTTTCTTT. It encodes CASSSDQELGTEAFF. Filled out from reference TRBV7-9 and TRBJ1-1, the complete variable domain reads DTGVSQNPRHKITKRGQNVTFRCDPISEHNRLYWYRQTLGQGPEFLTYFQNEAQLEKSRLLSDRFSAERPKGSFSTLEIQRTEQGDSAMYLCASSSDQELGTEAFFGQGTRLTVV.

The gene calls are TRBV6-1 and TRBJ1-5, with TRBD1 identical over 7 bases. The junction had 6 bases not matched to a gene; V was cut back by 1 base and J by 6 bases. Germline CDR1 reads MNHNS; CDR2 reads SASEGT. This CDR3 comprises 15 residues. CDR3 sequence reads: CASSEGAGGVQPQHF. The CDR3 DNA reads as TGTGCCAGCAGTGAAGGGGCAGGGGGGGTTCAGCCCCAGCATTTT.

The chain's CDR3 is CASSLVRFTYNEQFF. The CDR3 DNA is TGTGCCAGCAGCTTAGTGAGGTTTACCTACAATGAGCAGTTCTTC. The chain links TRBV11-3 to TRBJ2-1, with no clear D. V lost 1 base and J lost 2, with 9 bases in between. This CDR3 contains 15 residues. Germline assignment: CDR1 SGHNT and CDR2 YENEEA.

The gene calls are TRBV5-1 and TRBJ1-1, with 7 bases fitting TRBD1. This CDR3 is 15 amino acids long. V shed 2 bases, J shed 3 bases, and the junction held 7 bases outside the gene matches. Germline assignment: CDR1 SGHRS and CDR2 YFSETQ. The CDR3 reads CASSFLQGIDTEAFF. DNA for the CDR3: TGCGCCAGCAGCTTCCTACAGGGGATAGACACTGAAGCTTTCTTT.